A selection of T cell receptor beta chains follows, all from one sample in a study of blood T cell repertoires in COVID-19. Here immunoSEQ multiplex PCR was the method, and the copy in TCRdb shows in-frame clones only, minus some. The data contain around 300,000 clones, roughly 90% of them singletons. Sequencing used peripheral blood. These receptors all stem from a woman aged 25-40 years with active or convalescent COVID-19. Each CDR3 is given with its conserved first and last residue. Fields, in order: D gene, V gene, clone size, J gene, CDR3 DNA, CDR3 protein. D genes are given only for firm matches. Only some rows state a clone size, as once, few, many or a class for expanded clones.

>TRBD1|TRBV10-3|-|TRBJ1-6
TGTGCCATCAGGGACTCCGGGACAGGGGGGAGCTCCTATAATTCACCCCTCCACTTT
CAIRDSGTGGSSYNSPLHF
>-|TRBV7-2|-|TRBJ2-3
TGTGCCAGCAGCCGCGCGGGTTACACAGATACGCAGTATTTT
CASSRAGYTDTQYF
>-|TRBV11-2|-|TRBJ2-3
TGTGCCAGCACCTTCCGTGCCCACAGGAATACGCAGTATTTT
CASTFRAHRNTQYF
>-|TRBV7-9|-|TRBJ1-6
TGTGCCAGCAGCGCGGCGGATTCACCCCTCCACTTT
CASSAADSPLHF
>TRBD2|TRBV15|-|TRBJ2-1
TGTGCCACCAGTTTAATAGCGGGGGGCAATGAGCAGTTCTTC
CATSLIAGGNEQFF
>-|TRBV5-5|-|TRBJ1-5
TGTGCCAGCAGCCGGACAGCAAAGGGGCCCCAGCATTTT
CASSRTAKGPQHF
>-|TRBV2|-|TRBJ2-7
TGTGCCAGCAGTACCGACAGGCTAAACTACGAGCAGTACTTC
CASSTDRLNYEQYF
>-|TRBV29-1|few|TRBJ2-7
TGCAGCGTTTATCGGGACAACTCCTACGAGCAGTACTTC
CSVYRDNSYEQYF
>-|TRBV12-3/TRBV12-4|-|TRBJ1-2
TGTGCCACCTTGTCGGGCTATGGCTACACCTTC
CATLSGYGYTF
>-|TRBV5-1|-|TRBJ2-5
TGCGCCAGCAGGAGGGGTCCGGGGCGGGGAGAGACCCAGTACTTC
CASRRGPGRGETQYF
>TRBD2|TRBV18|-|TRBJ2-3
TGTGCCAGTTCTGGGCTAGCGGGCACAGATACGCAGTATTTT
CASSGLAGTDTQYF
>TRBD2|TRBV6-5|-|TRBJ2-1
TGTGCCAGCACAAACTGGGGGGGTGAGCAGTTCTTC
CASTNWGGEQFF
>-|TRBV27|-|TRBJ1-4
TGTGCCAGCAGTTTTATCACAGGGACGGATGAAAAACTGTTTTTT
CASSFITGTDEKLFF
>-|TRBV12-3/TRBV12-4|-|TRBJ1-1
TGTGCCAGCAGTACTAGTCGAATCAAAGCTTTCTTT
CASSTSRIKAFF